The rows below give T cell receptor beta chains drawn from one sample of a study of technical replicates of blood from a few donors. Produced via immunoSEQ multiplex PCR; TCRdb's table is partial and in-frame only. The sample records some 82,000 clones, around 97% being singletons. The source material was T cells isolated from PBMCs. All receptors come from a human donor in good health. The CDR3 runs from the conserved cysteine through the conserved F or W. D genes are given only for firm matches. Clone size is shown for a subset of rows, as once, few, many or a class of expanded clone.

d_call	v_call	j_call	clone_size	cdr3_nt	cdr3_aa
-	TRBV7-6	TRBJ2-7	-	TGTGCCAGCGGTTACAAAGGGGCCTACGAGCAGTACTTC	CASGYKGAYEQYF
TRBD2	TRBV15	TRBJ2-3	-	TGTGCCACCAACCGGGGGAGGGCAGATACGCAGTATTTT	CATNRGRADTQYF
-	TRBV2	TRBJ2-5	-	TGTGCCAGCAGTGAGGCGGTAAAAGAGACCCAGTACTTC	CASSEAVKETQYF
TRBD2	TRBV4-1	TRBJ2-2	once	TGCGCCAGCAGGGGACTACTGAACACCGGGGAGCTGTTTTTT	CASRGLLNTGELFF
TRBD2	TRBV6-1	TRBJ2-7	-	TGTGCCAGCAGTCAGCGACTAGCGGGAGAAGGTGAGCAGTACTTC	CASSQRLAGEGEQYF
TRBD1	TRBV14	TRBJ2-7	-	TGTGCCAGCAGCCAGAGTTACAGGGGGACCGGGAGTACGATTGCCTACGAGCAGTACTTC	CASSQSYRGTGSTIAYEQYF
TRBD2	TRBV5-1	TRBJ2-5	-	TGCGCCAGCAGCGTGGACGTGCGGGGGGGGGAGACCCAGTACTTC	CASSVDVRGGETQYF
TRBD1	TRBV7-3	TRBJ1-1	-	TGTGCCAGCAGCCGGGGACAGGGGAACACTGAAGCTTTCTTT	CASSRGQGNTEAFF
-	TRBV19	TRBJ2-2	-	TGTGCCAGCAGACACAGGGTTGCCGGGGAGCTGTTTTTT	CASRHRVAGELFF
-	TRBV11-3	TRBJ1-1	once	TGTGCCAGCATGGGAGGTCGCGACACTGAAGCTTTCTTT	CASMGGRDTEAFF
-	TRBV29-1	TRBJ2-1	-	TGCAGCGTTGATCCCCCGAGCTCCTACAATGAGCAGTTCTTC	CSVDPPSSYNEQFF
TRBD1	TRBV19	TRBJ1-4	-	TGTGCCAGTAGACCGACAGGGCGGGGCGAAAAACTGTTTTTT	CASRPTGRGEKLFF
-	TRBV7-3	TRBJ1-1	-	TGTGCCAGCAGCTTACCAGGGTCTGAAGCTTTCTTT	CASSLPGSEAFF
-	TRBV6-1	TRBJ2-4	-	TGTGCCAGCAGTGATGCGGTCAGTCGGTACTTC	CASSDAVSRYF
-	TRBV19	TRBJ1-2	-	TGTGCCAGTAGTATAGGGATGAGGGAATATGGCTACACCTTC	CASSIGMREYGYTF
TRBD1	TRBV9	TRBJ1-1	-	TGTGCCAGCAGCGCTTACCGGGACAGGGGCGCTGAAGCTTTCTTT	CASSAYRDRGAEAFF
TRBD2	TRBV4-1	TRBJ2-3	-	TGCGCCAGCAGCCAAGCCCTAGCGGGGGGGTTAGATACGCAGTATTTT	CASSQALAGGLDTQYF
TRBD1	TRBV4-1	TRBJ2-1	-	TGCGCCAGCAGCCAAGAGAGGGGACAGGGGCCGTACAATGAGCAGTTCTTC	CASSQERGQGPYNEQFF
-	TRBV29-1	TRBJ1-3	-	TGCAGCGTTGTTCTAGTGTCTGGAAACACCATATATTTT	CSVVLVSGNTIYF
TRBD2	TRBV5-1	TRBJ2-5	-	TGCGCCAGCAAACTAGCGGGAGGGGAACAAGAGACCCAGTACTTC	CASKLAGGEQETQYF
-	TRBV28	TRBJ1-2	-	TGTGCCAGCAGGCCGGACAGTAACTATGGCTACACCTTC	CASRPDSNYGYTF
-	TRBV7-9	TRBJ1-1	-	TGTGCCAGCAGCTTAGGTGAGGGCCAAGAAGCTTTCTTT	CASSLGEGQEAFF
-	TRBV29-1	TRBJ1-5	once	TGCAGCGTTGAAGAGGGAGTGGGCCAGCCCCAGCATTTT	CSVEEGVGQPQHF
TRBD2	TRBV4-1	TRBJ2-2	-	TGCGCCAGCAGCCAAATCGGGAGGGAGACCGGGGAGCTGTTTTTT	CASSQIGRETGELFF
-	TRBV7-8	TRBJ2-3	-	TGTGCCAGCAGCTCCAGCGGCCCAGATACGCAGTATTTT	CASSSSGPDTQYF
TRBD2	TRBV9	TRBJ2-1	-	TGTGCCAGCACTAGCGGGGGTCGTGTTGAGCAGTTCTTC	CASTSGGRVEQFF
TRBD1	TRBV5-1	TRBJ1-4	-	TGCGCCAGCAGCTCGGACAGGATTAAAGGAAAACTGTTTTTT	CASSSDRIKGKLFF
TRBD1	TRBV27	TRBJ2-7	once	TGTGCCAGCAGGGCACAGGGGGATTTCGACGAGCAGTACTTC	CASRAQGDFDEQYF